The sequence of this TCR beta chain was determined in a study of shared T cell receptors in the human thymus. The assay was immunoSEQ multiplex PCR, and TCRdb's table has in-frame clones only and misses some. There are 540,000 or so clones in the sample; approximately 80% occur only once, and 0.013% lies in the top ten. Germline loops: CDR1 MNHEY, CDR2 SMNVEV (reference sequence). This CDR3 is 13 amino acids long. V lost 5 bases and J 0 bases, leaving 7 bases between the germline ends. The same sample was also used in a study of human thymus T cells. Per that paper: Each of the donors was a healthy Finnish infant who was undergoing open corrective cardiac surgery for congenital heart defects. In corrective heart surgery, resections were taken, and these provided the thymus tissue. There appeared to be biased usage of V and J genes in thymic and blood repertoires. A high degree of thymic repertoire overlap among unrelated individuals was reported in related research.

The sequence was obtained from a boy under two years old with a congenital heart defect. The rearrangement links TRBV27 to TRBJ1-1; D is ambiguous. The material sequenced was thymocytes. CDR3 amino acids: CASSRDMNTEAFF. The CDR3 DNA reads TGTGCCAGCAGTCGAGACATGAACACTGAAGCTTTCTTT.